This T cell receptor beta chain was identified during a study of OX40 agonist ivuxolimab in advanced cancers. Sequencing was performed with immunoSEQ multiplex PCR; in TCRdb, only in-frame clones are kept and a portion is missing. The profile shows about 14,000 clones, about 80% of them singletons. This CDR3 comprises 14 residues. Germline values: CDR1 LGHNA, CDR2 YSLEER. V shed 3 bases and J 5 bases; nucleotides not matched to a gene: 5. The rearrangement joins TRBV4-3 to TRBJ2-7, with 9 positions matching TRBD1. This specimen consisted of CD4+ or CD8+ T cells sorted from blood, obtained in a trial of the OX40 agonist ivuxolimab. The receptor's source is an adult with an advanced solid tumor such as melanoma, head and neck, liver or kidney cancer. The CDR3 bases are TGCGCCAGCAGCCAGGACAGGGGTTGGGACGAGCAGTACTTC. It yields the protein CASSQDRGWDEQYF.